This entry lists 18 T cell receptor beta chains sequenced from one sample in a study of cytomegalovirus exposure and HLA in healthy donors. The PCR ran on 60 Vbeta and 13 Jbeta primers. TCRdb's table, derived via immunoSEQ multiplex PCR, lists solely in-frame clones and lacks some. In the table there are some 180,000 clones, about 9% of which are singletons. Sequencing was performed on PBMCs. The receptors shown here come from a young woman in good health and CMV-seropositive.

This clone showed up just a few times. The CDR3 reads CSAGQGDQPQHF. The CDR3, as DNA: TGCAGCGCGGGACAGGGGGATCAGCCCCAGCATTTT. The chain couples TRBV29-1 to TRBJ1-5; 11 bases agree with TRBD1. This CDR3 comprises 12 residues. J was trimmed by 5 bases and V by 7 bases; bases with no gene match: 1. Germline lookup yields CDR1 SQVTM and CDR2 ANQGSEA.

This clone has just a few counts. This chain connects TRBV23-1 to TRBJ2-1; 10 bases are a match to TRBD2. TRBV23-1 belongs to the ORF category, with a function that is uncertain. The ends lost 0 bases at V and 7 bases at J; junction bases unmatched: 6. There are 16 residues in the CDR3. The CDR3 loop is CASSQSLLAGANEQFF. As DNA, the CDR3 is TGCGCCAGCAGTCAATCCCTCCTAGCGGGAGCAAATGAGCAGTTCTTC.

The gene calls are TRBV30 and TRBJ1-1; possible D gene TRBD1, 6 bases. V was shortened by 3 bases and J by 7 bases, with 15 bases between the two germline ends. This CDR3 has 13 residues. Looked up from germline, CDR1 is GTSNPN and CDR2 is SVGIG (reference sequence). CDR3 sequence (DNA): TGTGCCTGGAGCGATCAGGGGCCTGGTGAAGCTTTCTTT. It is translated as CAWSDQGPGEAFF.

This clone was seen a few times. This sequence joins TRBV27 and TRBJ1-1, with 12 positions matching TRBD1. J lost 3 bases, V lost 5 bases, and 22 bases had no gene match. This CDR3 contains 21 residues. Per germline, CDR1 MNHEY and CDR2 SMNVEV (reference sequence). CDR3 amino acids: CASSPQGWDRGLRWWDTEAFF. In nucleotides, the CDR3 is TGTGCCAGCAGTCCGCAAGGCTGGGACAGGGGGCTTAGATGGTGGGACACTGAAGCTTTCTTT.

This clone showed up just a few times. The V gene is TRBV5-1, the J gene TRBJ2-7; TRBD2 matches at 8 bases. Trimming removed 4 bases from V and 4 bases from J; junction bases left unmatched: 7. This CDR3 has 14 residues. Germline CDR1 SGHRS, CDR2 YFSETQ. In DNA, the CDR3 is TGCGCCAGCAGCCCGGACGGGGGGGGTTACGAGCAGTACTTC. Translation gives CASSPDGGGYEQYF.

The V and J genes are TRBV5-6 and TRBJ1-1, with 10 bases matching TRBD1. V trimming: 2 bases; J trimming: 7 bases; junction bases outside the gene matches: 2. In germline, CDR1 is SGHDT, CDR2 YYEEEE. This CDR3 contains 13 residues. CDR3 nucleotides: TGTGCCAGCAGCTTTGGACAGGGGGATGAAGCTTTCTTT. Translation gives CASSFGQGDEAFF.

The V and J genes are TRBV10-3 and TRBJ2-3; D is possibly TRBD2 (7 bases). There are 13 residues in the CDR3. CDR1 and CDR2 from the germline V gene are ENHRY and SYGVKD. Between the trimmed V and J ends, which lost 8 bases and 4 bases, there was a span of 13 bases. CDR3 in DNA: TGTGCCATCGGCGAAGGGGGGGCAGATACGCAGTATTTT. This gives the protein CAIGEGGADTQYF.

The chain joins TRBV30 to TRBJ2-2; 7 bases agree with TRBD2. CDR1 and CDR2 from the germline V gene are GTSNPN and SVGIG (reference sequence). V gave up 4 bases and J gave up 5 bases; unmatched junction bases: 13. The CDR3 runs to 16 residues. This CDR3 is CAWTRRAGAGTGELFF. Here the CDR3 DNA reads TGTGCCTGGACTCGAAGGGCGGGAGCCGGAACCGGGGAGCTGTTTTTT.

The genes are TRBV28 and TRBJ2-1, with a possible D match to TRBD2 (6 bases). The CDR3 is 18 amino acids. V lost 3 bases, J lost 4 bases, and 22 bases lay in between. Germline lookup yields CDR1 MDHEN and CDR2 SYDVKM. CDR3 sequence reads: CASSFGARGSYFYNEQFF. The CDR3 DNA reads TGTGCCAGCAGTTTTGGGGCCCGGGGGTCCTACTTTTACAATGAGCAGTTCTTC.

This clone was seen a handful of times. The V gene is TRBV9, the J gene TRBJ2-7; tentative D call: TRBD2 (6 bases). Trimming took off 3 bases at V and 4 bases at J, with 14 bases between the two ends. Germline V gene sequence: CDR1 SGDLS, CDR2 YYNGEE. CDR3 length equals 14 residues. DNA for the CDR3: TGTGCCAGCAGCGCGGGGACGGGAGTTTACGAGCAGTACTTC. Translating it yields CASSAGTGVYEQYF.

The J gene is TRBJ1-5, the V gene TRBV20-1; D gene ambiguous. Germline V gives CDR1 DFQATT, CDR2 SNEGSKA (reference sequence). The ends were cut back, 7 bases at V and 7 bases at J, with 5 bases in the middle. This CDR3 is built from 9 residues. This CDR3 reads CSVGQPQHF. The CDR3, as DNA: TGCAGTGTCGGGCAGCCCCAGCATTTT.

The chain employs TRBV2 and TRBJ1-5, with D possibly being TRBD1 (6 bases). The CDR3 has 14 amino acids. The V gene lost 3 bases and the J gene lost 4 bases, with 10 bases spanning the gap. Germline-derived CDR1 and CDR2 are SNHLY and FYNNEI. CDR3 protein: CASSENTGNQPQHF. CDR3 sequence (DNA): TGTGCCAGCAGTGAGAACACAGGGAATCAGCCCCAGCATTTT.

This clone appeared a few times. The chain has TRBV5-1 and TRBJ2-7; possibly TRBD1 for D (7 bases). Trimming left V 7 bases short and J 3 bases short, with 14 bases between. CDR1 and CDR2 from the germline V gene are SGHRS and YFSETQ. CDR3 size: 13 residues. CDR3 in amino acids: CASSGGFSYEQYF. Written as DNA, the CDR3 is TGCGCCAGCTCAGGGGGGTTTAGCTACGAGCAGTACTTC.

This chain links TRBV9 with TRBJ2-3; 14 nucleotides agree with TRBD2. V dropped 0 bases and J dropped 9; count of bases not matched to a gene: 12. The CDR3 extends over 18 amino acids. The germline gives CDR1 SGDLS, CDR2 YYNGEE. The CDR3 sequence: CASSVGVGGLAGEKTQYF. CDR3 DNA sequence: TGTGCCAGCAGCGTAGGAGTCGGGGGACTAGCGGGAGAGAAGACGCAGTATTTT.

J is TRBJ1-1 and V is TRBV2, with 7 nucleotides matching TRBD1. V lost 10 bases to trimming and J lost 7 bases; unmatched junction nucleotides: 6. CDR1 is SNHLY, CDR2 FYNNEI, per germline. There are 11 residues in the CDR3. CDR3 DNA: TGTGCCACCCGGGACAGTTTTGAAGCTTTCTTT. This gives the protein CATRDSFEAFF.

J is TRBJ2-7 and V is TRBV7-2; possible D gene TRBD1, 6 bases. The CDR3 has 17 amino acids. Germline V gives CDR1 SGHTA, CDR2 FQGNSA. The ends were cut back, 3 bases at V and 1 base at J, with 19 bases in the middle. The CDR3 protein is CASSFIRPRTVSYEQYF. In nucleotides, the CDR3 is TGTGCCAGCAGCTTCATTCGGCCCCGGACAGTATCCTACGAGCAGTACTTC. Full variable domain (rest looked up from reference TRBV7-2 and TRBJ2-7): GAGVSQSPSNKVTEKGKDVELRCDPISGHTALYWYRQSLGQGLEFLIYFQGNSAPDKSGLPSDRFSAERTGGSVSTLTIQRTQQEDSAVYLCASSFIRPRTVSYEQYFGPGTRLTVT.

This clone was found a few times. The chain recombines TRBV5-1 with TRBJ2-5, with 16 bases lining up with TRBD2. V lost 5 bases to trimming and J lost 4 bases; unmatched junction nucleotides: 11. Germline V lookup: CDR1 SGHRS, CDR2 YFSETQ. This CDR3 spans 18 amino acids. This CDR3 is CASRRGTSGRDRGETQYF. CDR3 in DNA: TGCGCCAGCAGGAGGGGGACTAGCGGGAGGGACAGAGGAGAGACCCAGTACTTC.

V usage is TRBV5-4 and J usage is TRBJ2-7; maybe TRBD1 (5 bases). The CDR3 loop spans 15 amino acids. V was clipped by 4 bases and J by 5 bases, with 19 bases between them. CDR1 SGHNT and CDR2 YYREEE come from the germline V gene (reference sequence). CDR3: CASSHGVRASNEQYF. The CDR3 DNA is TGTGCCAGCAGCCACGGCGTCAGGGCCAGTAACGAGCAGTACTTC.